This TCR beta chain was recovered during a study of control samples from healthy donors and cancer patients. With V trimmed by 6 bases and J by 0 bases, 5 bases remained unmatched. CDR1 is SGHTA and CDR2 is FQGNSA in the germline V gene. The CDR3 is made up of 14 amino acids. Generated by immunoSEQ multiplex PCR, the TCRdb table keeps only in-frame clones and is missing some. In the table there are about 220,000 clones, 85% to 95% of which are singletons. J is TRBJ2-7 and V is TRBV7-2, with TRBD2 matching 7 bases. This receptor was obtained from a man in his forties or fifties in good health. The sample comprised blood. CDR3 DNA sequence: TGTGCCAGCAGGAACGGGGGGAGCTCCTACGAGCAGTACTTC. Protein sequence: CASRNGGSSYEQYF.